At least ten counts were recorded for the clone carrying this TCR beta chain. Each CDR3 protein is one row after TCRdb ran MiXCR on the 5' RACE reads. The data show roughly 690,000 distinct CDR3 sequences, around 5.7% seen once. The V gene lost 5 bases and the J gene lost 8 bases, with 13 bases spanning the gap. In germline, CDR1 is SGHAT, CDR2 FQNNGV. CDR3 length: 13 residues. This sample was taken from a study of identical twins. The clonotype was recovered from a man aged 18 to 29 in good health. Sequenced: naive T cells sorted from blood. The chain uses TRBV11-2 and TRBJ2-1; tentative D call: TRBD1 (6 bases). The CDR3 region has the DNA TGTGCCAGCAGCGCGAACAGGGTCGATGAGCAGTTCTTC. This codes for CASSANRVDEQFF.